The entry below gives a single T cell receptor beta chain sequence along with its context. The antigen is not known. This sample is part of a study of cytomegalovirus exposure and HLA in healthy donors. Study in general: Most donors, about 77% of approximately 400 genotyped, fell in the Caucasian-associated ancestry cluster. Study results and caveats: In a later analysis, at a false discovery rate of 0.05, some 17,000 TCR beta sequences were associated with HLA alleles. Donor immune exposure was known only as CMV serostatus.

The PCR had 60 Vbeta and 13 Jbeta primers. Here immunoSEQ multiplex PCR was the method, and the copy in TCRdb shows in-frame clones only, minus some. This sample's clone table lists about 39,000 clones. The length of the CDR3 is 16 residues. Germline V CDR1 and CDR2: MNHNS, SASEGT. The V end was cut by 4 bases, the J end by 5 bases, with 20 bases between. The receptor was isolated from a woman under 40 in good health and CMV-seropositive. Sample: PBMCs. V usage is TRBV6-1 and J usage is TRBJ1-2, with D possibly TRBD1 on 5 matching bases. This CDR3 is CASSGPASGGAYGYTF. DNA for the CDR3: TGTGCCAGCAGTGGCCCGGCGTCAGGTGGGGCGTATGGCTACACCTTC.